Sequencing of this TCR beta chain was carried out in a study of T and B cells in COVID-19 patients. Study-wide results and limits: Active COVID-19 showed highly clonal TRB repertoires; recovery showed diversity and richness above healthy donors.

The CDR3 has 13 residues. Germline-derived CDR1 and CDR2 are LNHDA and SQIVND (reference sequence). Trimming cost V 5 bases and J 5 bases; bases outside gene matches: 3. Concerning this clonotype: The target antigen is unknown.

Blood genomic DNA input for TRB amplification was roughly 250-500 ng. TRB rearrangements were amplified by multiplex PCR with BIOMED2 TRB-A/B primers. TCRdb ran MiXCR on the multiplex PCR reads and lists one entry per CDR3 protein. The sample shows fewer than 2,500 distinct CDR3 sequences, approximately 30% of them seen only once. Sequenced input: blood. This sequence was found in a human donor with active COVID-19. This sequence joins TRBV19 and TRBJ2-7; 10 positions match TRBD1. CDR3 sequence (DNA): TGTGCCAGTAGTGGGACAGGGGTCGACGAGCAGTACTTC. It translates to CASSGTGVDEQYF. Full variable domain (missing parts from reference TRBV19 and TRBJ2-7): DGGITQSPKYLFRKEGQNVTLSCEQNLNHDAMYWYRQDPGQGLRLIYYSQIVNDFQKGDIAEGYSVSREKKESFPLTVTSAQKNPTAFYLCASSGTGVDEQYFGPGTRLTVT.